Listed below are T cell receptor beta chains from one sample, sequenced in a study of T cell responses to AZD1222 COVID-19 vaccine. Generated by immunoSEQ multiplex PCR, the TCRdb table keeps only in-frame clones and is missing some. The sample lists 120,000 or so clones, roughly 90% seen once, with 11% to 15% in the top ten. Sample: peripheral blood, taken on day 0 of AZD1222 vaccination. The receptors derive from an adult in good health. The CDR3 runs from the conserved cysteine through the conserved F or W. The D gene is left open where the match is weak. The size field is filled for only some rows; it gives once, few, many or a size class.

CDR3 DNA	CDR3 protein	clone size	V gene	J gene	D gene
TGTGCCAGCAGCCCCCGGACAGCCCAAGAGACCCAGTACTTC	CASSPRTAQETQYF	-	TRBV7-9	TRBJ2-5	-
TGCGCCAGCAGCCAGGGCAGCACAGATACGCAGTATTTT	CASSQGSTDTQYF	-	TRBV4-3	TRBJ2-3	-
TGTGCCAGCACTCCTAGGCTACAAGAGACCCAGTACTTC	CASTPRLQETQYF	-	TRBV12-3/TRBV12-4	TRBJ2-5	-
TGCGCCAGCAGCTTGGTGGCGACAGGGGTCAATGAGCAGTTCTTC	CASSLVATGVNEQFF	-	TRBV5-1	TRBJ2-1	TRBD1
TGTGCCAGCAGCTTATACACAGGAATTAAGCAGTATTTT	CASSLYTGIKQYF	once	TRBV7-8	TRBJ2-3	-
TGTGCCAGCAGCCCGGGGGGAGGGCTGCATCAGCCCCAGCATTTT	CASSPGGGLHQPQHF	-	TRBV7-9	TRBJ1-5	-
TGTGCCAGCAGCTTAGCCGACCTGGCAAATGAGCAGTTCTTC	CASSLADLANEQFF	-	TRBV7-2	TRBJ2-1	-
TGTGCCAGCAGTTCAGGACAGACCAATCAGCCCCAGCATTTT	CASSSGQTNQPQHF	-	TRBV6-5	TRBJ1-5	-
TGCAGCGTCATTGAGGGGGTAGGGCAGTTCTTC	CSVIEGVGQFF	-	TRBV29-1	TRBJ2-1	-
TGTGCCAGCAGTAAGCGACCCACCCACTACAATGAGCAGTTCTTC	CASSKRPTHYNEQFF	-	TRBV6-2/TRBV6-3	TRBJ2-1	-
TGTGCCAGCAGCGGACAGGGGGAGCCCGTCGATTCCCCCTACTACTACAATGAGCAGTTCTTC	CASSGQGEPVDSPYYYNEQFF	-	TRBV3-1/TRBV3-2	TRBJ2-1	TRBD1
TGTGCCAGCAGCCCAAGGACAAGGGGATTCTATGGCTACACCTTC	CASSPRTRGFYGYTF	-	TRBV14	TRBJ1-2	-
TGCGCCAGCAGCCAATCCGGGACTAGCGGGGGAGATACGCAGTATTTT	CASSQSGTSGGDTQYF	-	TRBV4-3	TRBJ2-3	TRBD2
TGTGCCAGCACCGAATTAAAAACTGGTAAAACAGGGGTAGATACGCAGTATTTT	CASTELKTGKTGVDTQYF	-	TRBV27	TRBJ2-3	TRBD1
TGTGCCAGCAGCGCTCGGTGGACAGCGAGCTCCTACAATGAGCAGTTCTTC	CASSARWTASSYNEQFF	-	TRBV7-9	TRBJ2-1	-
TGTGCCAGCAAATGGGGGAACGAGCAGTACTTC	CASKWGNEQYF	-	TRBV12-3/TRBV12-4	TRBJ2-7	-
TGTGCCAGCAGCACACAGGGAGGCACAGATACGCAGTATTTT	CASSTQGGTDTQYF	once	TRBV6-2/TRBV6-3	TRBJ2-3	-
TGCGCCAGCAGCCAAGACGCAGGGACAGGGAGCACAGATACGCAGTATTTT	CASSQDAGTGSTDTQYF	-	TRBV4-3	TRBJ2-3	TRBD1
TGTGCCAGCAGCGTGGGGGTAGGGAGTGGTAATGAAAAACTGTTTTTT	CASSVGVGSGNEKLFF	-	TRBV9	TRBJ1-4	-
TGTGCCAGTAGTATATTTGGACAGGGGCCTAATCAGCCCCAGCATTTT	CASSIFGQGPNQPQHF	-	TRBV19	TRBJ1-5	TRBD1
TGCGCCAGCAGCTTTCTCAGCTCTGGGGCCAACGTCCTGACTTTC	CASSFLSSGANVLTF	-	TRBV5-1	TRBJ2-6	-
TGTGCCAGCAGCCCCGGGGAACGGGAGACCCAGTACTTC	CASSPGERETQYF	-	TRBV5-8	TRBJ2-5	-
TGTGCCAGCAGCCAAGGATGGAACAACTATGGCTACACCTTC	CASSQGWNNYGYTF	-	TRBV3-1/TRBV3-2	TRBJ1-2	-
TGTGCCAGCAGGGTACAGGGCCATGGGGGGTACTTC	CASRVQGHGGYF	-	TRBV2	TRBJ2-7	-
TGTGCCAGCAGTGGGCAAGTTCTAAACACCATATATTTT	CASSGQVLNTIYF	-	TRBV25-1	TRBJ1-3	-
TGTGCAAGTCGCCGGCGGACTAGCGGGAGAAGTGATTTT	CASRRRTSGRSDF	-	TRBV12-2	TRBJ2-3	-
TGTGCCAGCAGCCCGCGCCCGGGAGCCCGGGAGACGCAGTATTTT	CASSPRPGARETQYF	-	TRBV13	TRBJ2-3	-
TGTGCCAGCAGTTTAGAAAGCGGGAGAGTCTACGAGCAGTACTTC	CASSLESGRVYEQYF	few	TRBV27	TRBJ2-7	TRBD2
TGTGCCAGCGGTCAGATACCCTGGGCCATCGTCGAGAAAACAGATACGCAGTATTTT	CASGQIPWAIVEKTDTQYF	-	TRBV6-6	TRBJ2-3	-
TGTGCCATCAGCGTCACTTCCATGACAGGTTTCACAGATACGCAGTATTTT	CAISVTSMTGFTDTQYF	-	TRBV10-3	TRBJ2-3	-
TGTGCCAGCAGGAGGGGGCGCCTCTTCTTC	CASRRGRLFF	-	TRBV12-3/TRBV12-4	TRBJ1-2	TRBD1